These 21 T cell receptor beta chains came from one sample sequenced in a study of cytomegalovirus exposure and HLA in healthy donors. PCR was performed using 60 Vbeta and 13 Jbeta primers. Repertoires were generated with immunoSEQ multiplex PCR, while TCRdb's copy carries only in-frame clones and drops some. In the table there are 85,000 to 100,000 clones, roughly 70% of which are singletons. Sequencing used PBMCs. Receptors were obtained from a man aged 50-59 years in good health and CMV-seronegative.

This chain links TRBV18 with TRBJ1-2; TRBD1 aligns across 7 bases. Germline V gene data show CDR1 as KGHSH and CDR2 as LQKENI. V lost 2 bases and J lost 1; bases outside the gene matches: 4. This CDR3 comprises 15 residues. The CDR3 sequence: CASSPSTGVNYGYTF. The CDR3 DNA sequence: TGTGCCAGCTCACCAAGTACAGGGGTTAACTATGGCTACACCTTC. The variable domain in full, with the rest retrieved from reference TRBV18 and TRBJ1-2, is NAGVMQNPRHLVRRRGQEARLRCSPMKGHSHVYWYRQLPEEGLKFMVYLQKENIIDESGMPKERFSAEFPKEGPSILRIQQVVRGDSAAYFCASSPSTGVNYGYTFGSGTRLTVV.

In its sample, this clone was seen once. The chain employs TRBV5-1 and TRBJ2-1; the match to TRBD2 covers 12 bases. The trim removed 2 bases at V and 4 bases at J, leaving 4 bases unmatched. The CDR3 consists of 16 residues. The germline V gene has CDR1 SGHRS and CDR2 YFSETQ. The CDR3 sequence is CASSFSGTSGYNEQFF. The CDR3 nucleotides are TGCGCCAGCAGCTTCTCCGGGACTAGCGGGTACAATGAGCAGTTCTTC.

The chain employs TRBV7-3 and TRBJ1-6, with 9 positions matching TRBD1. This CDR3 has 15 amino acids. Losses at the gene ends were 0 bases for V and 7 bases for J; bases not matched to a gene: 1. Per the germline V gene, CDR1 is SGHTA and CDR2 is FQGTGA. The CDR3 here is CASSLTGQGNSPLHF. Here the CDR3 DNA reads TGTGCCAGCAGCTTAACCGGACAGGGGAATTCACCCCTCCACTTT.

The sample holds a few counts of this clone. The CDR3 loop reads CASSPTSGGTDTQYF. The CDR3 DNA sequence: TGTGCCAGCAGTCCGACTAGCGGGGGCACAGATACGCAGTATTTT. The V and J genes are TRBV6-4 and TRBJ2-3; 11 bases line up with TRBD2. J gave up 1 base and V 5 bases, and 2 bases lay outside the gene matches. The germline CDR1 and CDR2 sequences are MRHNA and SNTAGT. This CDR3 spans 15 amino acids.

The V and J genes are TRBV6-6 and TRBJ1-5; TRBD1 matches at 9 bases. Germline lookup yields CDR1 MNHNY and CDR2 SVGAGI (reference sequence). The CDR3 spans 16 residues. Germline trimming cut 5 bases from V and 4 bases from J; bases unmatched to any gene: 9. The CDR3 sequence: CASSRRGQGMNQPQHF. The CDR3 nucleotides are TGTGCCAGCAGTCGACGAGGACAGGGGATGAATCAGCCCCAGCATTTT.

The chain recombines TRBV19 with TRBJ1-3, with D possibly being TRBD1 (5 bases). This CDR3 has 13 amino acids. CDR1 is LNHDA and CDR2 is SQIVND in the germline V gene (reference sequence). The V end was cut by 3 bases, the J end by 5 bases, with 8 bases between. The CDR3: CASSITDRNTIYF. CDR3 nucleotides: TGTGCCAGTAGTATTACGGACAGAAACACCATATATTTT.

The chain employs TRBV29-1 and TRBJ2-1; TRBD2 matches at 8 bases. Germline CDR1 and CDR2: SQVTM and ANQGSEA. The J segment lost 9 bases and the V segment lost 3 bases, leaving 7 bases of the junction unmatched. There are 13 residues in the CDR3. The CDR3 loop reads CSVERTSRTEQFF. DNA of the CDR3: TGCAGCGTTGAGAGGACTAGCCGGACTGAGCAGTTCTTC.

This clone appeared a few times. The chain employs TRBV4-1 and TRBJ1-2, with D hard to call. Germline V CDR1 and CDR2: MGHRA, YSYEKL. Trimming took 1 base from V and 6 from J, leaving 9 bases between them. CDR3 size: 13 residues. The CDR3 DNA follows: TGCGCCAGCAGCCAAGTTACTAGCGATGGCTACACCTTC. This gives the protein CASSQVTSDGYTF.

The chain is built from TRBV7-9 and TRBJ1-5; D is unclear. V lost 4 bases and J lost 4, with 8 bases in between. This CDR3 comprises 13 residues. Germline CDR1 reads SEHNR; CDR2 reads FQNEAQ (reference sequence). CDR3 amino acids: CASSSNSNQPQHF. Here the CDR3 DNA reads TGTGCCAGCAGCTCCAACAGTAATCAGCCCCAGCATTTT.

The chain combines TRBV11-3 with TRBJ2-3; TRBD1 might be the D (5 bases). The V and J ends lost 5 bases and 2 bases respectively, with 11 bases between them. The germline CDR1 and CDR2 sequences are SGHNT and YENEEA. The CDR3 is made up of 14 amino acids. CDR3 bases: TGTGCCAGCAGCCGGACACGAATCACAGATACGCAGTATTTT. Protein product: CASSRTRITDTQYF.

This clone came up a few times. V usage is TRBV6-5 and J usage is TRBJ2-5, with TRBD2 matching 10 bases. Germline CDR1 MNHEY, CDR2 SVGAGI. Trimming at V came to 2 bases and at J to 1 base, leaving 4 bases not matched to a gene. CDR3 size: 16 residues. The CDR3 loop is CASSYELAGAQETQYF. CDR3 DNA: TGTGCCAGCAGTTACGAGCTAGCGGGGGCCCAAGAGACCCAGTACTTC.

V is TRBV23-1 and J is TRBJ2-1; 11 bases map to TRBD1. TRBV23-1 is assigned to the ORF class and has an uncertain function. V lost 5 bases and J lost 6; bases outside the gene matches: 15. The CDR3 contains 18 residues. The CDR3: CASSYIIRTGGQRNEQFF. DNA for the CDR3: TGCGCCAGCAGTTATATAATACGGACAGGGGGCCAACGCAATGAGCAGTTCTTC.

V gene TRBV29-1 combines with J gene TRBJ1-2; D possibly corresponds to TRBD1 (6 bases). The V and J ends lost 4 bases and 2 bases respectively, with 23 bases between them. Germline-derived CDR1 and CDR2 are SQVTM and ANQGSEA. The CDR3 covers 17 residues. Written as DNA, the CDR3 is TGCAGCGTTGGCACCCACGGGACACGACACAAGAACTATGGCTACACCTTC. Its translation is CSVGTHGTRHKNYGYTF.

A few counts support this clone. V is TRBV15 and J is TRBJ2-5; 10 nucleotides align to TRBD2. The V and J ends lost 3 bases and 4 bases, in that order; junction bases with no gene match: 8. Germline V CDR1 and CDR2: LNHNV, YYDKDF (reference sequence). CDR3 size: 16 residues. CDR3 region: CATSRRLAGLGETQYF. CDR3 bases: TGTGCCACCAGCAGGCGACTAGCGGGTCTCGGAGAGACCCAGTACTTC.

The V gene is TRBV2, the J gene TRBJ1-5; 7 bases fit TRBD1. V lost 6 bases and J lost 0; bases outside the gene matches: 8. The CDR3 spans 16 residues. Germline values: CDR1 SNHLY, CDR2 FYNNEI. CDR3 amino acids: CASSDGQANSNQPQHF. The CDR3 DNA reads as TGTGCCAGCAGCGATGGACAGGCAAATAGCAATCAGCCCCAGCATTTT.

The CDR3, as DNA: TGCAGTGCCAATTACCTCGGACAACAGTACTTC. Protein: CSANYLGQQYF. The gene calls are TRBV20-1 and TRBJ2-7; TRBD1 might be the D (5 bases). Germline-derived CDR1 and CDR2 are DFQATT and SNEGSKA (reference sequence). Trimming left V 6 bases short and J 10 bases short, with 16 bases between. There are 11 residues in the CDR3.

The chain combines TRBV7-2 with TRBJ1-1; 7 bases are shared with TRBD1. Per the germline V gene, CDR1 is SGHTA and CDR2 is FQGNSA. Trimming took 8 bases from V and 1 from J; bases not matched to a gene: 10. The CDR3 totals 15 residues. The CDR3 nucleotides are TGTGCCAGCTGTAAACAGGGGTCACGGAACACTGAAGCTTTCTTT. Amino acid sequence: CASCKQGSRNTEAFF.

The CDR3 spells CAISEGDRGGNQPQHF. CDR3 DNA sequence: TGTGCCATCAGTGAGGGAGACAGGGGAGGCAATCAGCCCCAGCATTTT. This chain links TRBV10-3 with TRBJ1-5, with 8 nucleotides matching TRBD1. CDR1 and CDR2 from the germline V gene are ENHRY and SYGVKD. The V segment lost 2 bases and the J segment 2 bases; nucleotides outside the gene matches: 5. The CDR3 is 16 amino acids.

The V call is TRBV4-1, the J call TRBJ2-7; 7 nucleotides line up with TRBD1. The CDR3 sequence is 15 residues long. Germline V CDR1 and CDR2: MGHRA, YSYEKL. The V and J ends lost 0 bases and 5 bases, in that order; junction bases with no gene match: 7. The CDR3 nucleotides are TGCGCCAGCAGCCAAGATCCGACAGGGTCCAACGAGCAGTACGTC. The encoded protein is CASSQDPTGSNEQYV.

CDR3 coding DNA: TGTGCCATCAGCGACTTACAAGAGACCCAGTACTTC. Translation: CAISDLQETQYF. The V gene is TRBV10-3, the J gene TRBJ2-5; no clear D. V was cut by 6 bases and J by 2 bases, with 7 bases left in between. This CDR3 has 12 residues. The V gene's germline CDR1 is ENHRY and CDR2 SYGVKD.

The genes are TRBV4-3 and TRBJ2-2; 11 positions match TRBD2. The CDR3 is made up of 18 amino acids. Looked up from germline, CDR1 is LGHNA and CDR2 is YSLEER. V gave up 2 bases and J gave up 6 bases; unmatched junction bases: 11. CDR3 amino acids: CASSQYPRLAGWAGELFF. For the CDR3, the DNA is TGCGCCAGCAGCCAATACCCCCGACTAGCGGGGTGGGCCGGGGAGCTGTTTTTT.